This TCR beta chain was documented in a study of blood T cell repertoires in COVID-19. About the research overall: Some COVID-19 samples were acute and others convalescent; all came from the United States, Italy and Spain.

Generated by immunoSEQ multiplex PCR, the TCRdb table keeps only in-frame clones and is missing some. The table shows 150,000 to 200,000 clones, with about 86% occurring only once. V dropped 6 bases and J dropped 7; count of bases not matched to a gene: 6. Germline values: CDR1 PRHDT, CDR2 FYEKMQ (reference sequence). The CDR3 is 13 amino acids. The rearrangement uses TRBV13 and TRBJ1-1; 9 nucleotides agree with TRBD1. Sequencing was performed on peripheral blood. The TCR was taken from a woman in her 70s with acute or convalescent COVID-19. The CDR3 loop reads CASRRTGEDEAFF. CDR3 DNA: TGTGCCAGCAGGAGGACAGGGGAAGATGAAGCTTTCTTT. Looking up the rest from reference TRBV13 and TRBJ1-1 gives the full variable domain: AAGVIQSPRHLIKEKRETATLKCYPIPRHDTVYWYQQGPGQDPQFLISFYEKMQSDKGSIPDRFSAQQFSDYHSELNMSSLELGDSALYFCASRRTGEDEAFFGQGTRLTVV.